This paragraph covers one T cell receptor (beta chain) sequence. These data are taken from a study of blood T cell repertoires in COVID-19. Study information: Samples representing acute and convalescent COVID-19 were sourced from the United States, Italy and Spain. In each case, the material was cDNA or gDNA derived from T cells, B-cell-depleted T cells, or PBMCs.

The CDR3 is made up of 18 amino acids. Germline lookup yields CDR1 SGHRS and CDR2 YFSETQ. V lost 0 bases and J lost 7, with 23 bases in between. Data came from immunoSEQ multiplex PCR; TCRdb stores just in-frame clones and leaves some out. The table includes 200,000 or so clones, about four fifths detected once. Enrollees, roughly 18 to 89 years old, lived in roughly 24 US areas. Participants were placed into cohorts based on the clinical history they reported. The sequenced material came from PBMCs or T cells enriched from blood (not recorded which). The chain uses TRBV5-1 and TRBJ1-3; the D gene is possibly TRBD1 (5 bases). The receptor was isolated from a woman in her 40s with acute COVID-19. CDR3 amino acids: CASSLGYSAGRGGNTIYF. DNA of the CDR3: TGCGCCAGCAGCTTGGGATATTCAGCGGGACGCGGGGGGAACACCATATATTTT.